What follows are 22 T cell receptor beta chains derived from one specimen sequenced in a study of blood T cell repertoires in COVID-19. TCRdb keeps only in-frame clones here, not all; method: immunoSEQ multiplex PCR. In the table there are approximately 150,000 clones, approximately 87% of which are singletons. What was sequenced was peripheral blood. The receptors originated from a man between 50 and 59 years old who had recovered from COVID-19.

This clone was seen more than once but under ten times. The rearrangement links TRBV7-2 to TRBJ1-5; possible D gene TRBD1, 5 bases. Germline CDR1 SGHTA, CDR2 FQGNSA. V was cut by 5 bases and J by 3 bases, with 14 bases left in between. The CDR3 is 15 residues long. CDR3 coding DNA: TGTGCCAGCAGCCGCGGCGGGGGTTACAATCAGCCCCAGCATTTT. Encoded protein: CASSRGGGYNQPQHF.

V gene TRBV5-6 combines with J gene TRBJ2-7, with 7 bases that match TRBD1. There are 17 residues in the CDR3. Germline CDR1 SGHDT, CDR2 YYEEEE. Losses at the gene ends were 1 base for V and 1 base for J; bases not matched to a gene: 11. CDR3 region: CASSLSQGLLPSYEQYF. CDR3 bases: TGTGCCAGCAGCTTGTCACAGGGGCTCCTTCCTTCCTACGAGCAGTACTTC.

The rearrangement uses TRBV2 and TRBJ1-4, with D possibly TRBD1 on 6 matching bases. The CDR3 runs 15 residues. CDR1 and CDR2 from the germline V gene are SNHLY and FYNNEI. Trimming stripped 5 bases from V and 0 bases from J, with 10 bases between. The CDR3 DNA follows: TGTGCCAGCAGTTTTTACAGGGCAACTAATGAAAAACTGTTTTTT. Protein: CASSFYRATNEKLFF.

This clone occurred many times. This rearrangement joins TRBV27 to TRBJ2-2, with 10 bases identical to TRBD1. V lost 4 bases and J lost 1; bases outside the gene matches: 12. Per the germline V gene, CDR1 is MNHEY and CDR2 is SMNVEV (reference sequence). The CDR3 length is 19 residues. In DNA form, the CDR3 reads TGTGCCAGCAGTTATACCGGGACAGGGGTTGGAAGGAACACCGGGGAGCTGTTTTTT. It is translated as CASSYTGTGVGRNTGELFF.

The gene calls are TRBV19 and TRBJ1-5, with a possible D match to TRBD1 (5 bases). The germline CDR1 and CDR2 sequences are LNHDA and SQIVND (reference sequence). The ends were cut back, 6 bases at V and 4 bases at J, with 10 bases in the middle. This CDR3 region has 13 residues. The chain's CDR3 is CASRSGSNQPQHF. The CDR3, as DNA: TGTGCCAGTAGATCAGGGTCTAATCAGCCCCAGCATTTT.

The chain couples TRBV7-8 to TRBJ1-6, with 11 nucleotides matching TRBD1. Losses at the gene ends were 5 bases for V and 6 bases for J; bases not matched to a gene: 3. The CDR3 consists of 15 residues. CDR1 is SGHVS and CDR2 is FQNEAQ in the germline V gene. The CDR3 sequence is CASSEGQGGNSPLHF. In DNA, the CDR3 is TGTGCCAGCAGCGAGGGACAGGGGGGTAATTCACCCCTCCACTTT.

This chain connects TRBV11-2 to TRBJ2-1; D is possibly TRBD2 (6 bases). V lost 4 bases to trimming and J lost 6 bases, with 7 bases between them. CDR1 is SGHAT, CDR2 FQNNGV, per germline. This CDR3 region has 12 residues. Here the CDR3 DNA reads TGTGCCAGCAGCTCCGGGAGCAATGAGCAGTTCTTC. This gives the protein CASSSGSNEQFF.

J is TRBJ2-7 and V is TRBV30, with D possibly TRBD1 on 6 matching bases. CDR3 length equals 14 residues. V was pared by 2 bases and J by 5 bases, with 16 bases between. Germline V gene lookup returns CDR1 GTSNPN and CDR2 SVGIG (reference sequence). The CDR3 region is CAWSRDRLDHEQYF. CDR3 DNA: TGTGCCTGGAGTAGAGACAGGCTGGACCACGAGCAGTACTTC.

Here the CDR3 reads CASSPATSGGLQVGEQFF. The CDR3 nucleotides read TGTGCCAGCTCACCAGCAACTAGCGGGGGATTACAAGTGGGTGAGCAGTTCTTC. The V gene is TRBV18, the J gene TRBJ2-1; 11 bases align to TRBD2. Germline-derived CDR1 and CDR2 are KGHSH and LQKENI. J lost 9 bases, V lost 2 bases, and 15 bases had no gene match. The CDR3 loop spans 18 amino acids.

The rearrangement joins TRBV2 to TRBJ1-1; D remains unclear. This CDR3 comprises 13 residues. The germline V gene encodes CDR1 SNHLY and CDR2 FYNNEI. V shed 3 bases and J shed 1 base, with 6 bases lying between them. The CDR3 bases are TGTGCCAGCAGTGATCACAGGAACACTGAAGCTTTCTTT. Translation gives CASSDHRNTEAFF.

The V gene is TRBV7-2, the J gene TRBJ2-5; the D is unclear. The CDR3 extends over 15 amino acids. Germline CDR1 is SGHTA and CDR2 is FQGNSA. V was cut by 3 bases and J by 2 bases, with 13 bases left in between. The CDR3 coding sequence is TGTGCCAGCAGCTTTCCGGGTCAACTTCAAGAGACCCAGTACTTC. It is translated as CASSFPGQLQETQYF.

V is TRBV5-4 and J is TRBJ2-5, with D perhaps TRBD1 (6 bases). The CDR3 has 12 residues. V lost 6 bases and J lost 2, with 8 bases in between. CDR1 and CDR2 from the germline V gene are SGHNT and YYREEE (reference sequence). Here the CDR3 reads CASNDRQETQYF. In nucleotides, the CDR3 is TGTGCCAGCAACGACAGGCAAGAGACCCAGTACTTC.

V gene TRBV6-2 or TRBV6-3 combines with J gene TRBJ1-2; 9 nucleotides align to TRBD1. The CDR3 sequence is 16 residues long. CDR1 and CDR2 (germline): MNHEY, SVGEGT. V lost 4 bases to trimming and J lost 4 bases; unmatched junction nucleotides: 10. As DNA, the CDR3 is TGTGCCAGCAGTTCCTGGGGACAGGGATCAGTCTATGGCTACACCTTC. This gives the protein CASSSWGQGSVYGYTF.

The V call is TRBV6-2 or TRBV6-3, the J call TRBJ1-2; D call uncertain. CDR3 length: 18 residues. The V end lost 2 bases, the J end lost 0 bases, and 19 bases lay between the germline ends. The V gene's germline CDR1 is MNHEY and CDR2 SVGEGT. The CDR3 protein is CASSYHDSWAFANYGYTF. CDR3 coding DNA: TGTGCCAGCAGTTACCATGATTCTTGGGCATTCGCTAACTATGGCTACACCTTC.

This sequence joins TRBV28 and TRBJ2-7; TRBD1 matches at 7 bases. Germline trimming cut 3 bases from V and 5 bases from J; bases unmatched to any gene: 19. CDR3 length: 18 residues. The germline gives CDR1 MDHEN, CDR2 SYDVKM. The CDR3 here is CASSFTTGTALIEDEQYF. In DNA form, the CDR3 reads TGTGCCAGCAGTTTTACGACGGGGACAGCCCTAATCGAGGACGAGCAGTACTTC.

Remarks on this clone: The sample holds other DNA sequences that translate to the same CDR3. The V call is TRBV5-1, the J call TRBJ2-2; TRBD1 is a possible D gene (5 bases). V was shortened by 2 bases and J by 0 bases, with 8 bases between the two germline ends. CDR3 length equals 15 residues. The V gene's germline CDR1 is SGHRS and CDR2 YFSETQ. CDR3 loop: CASSLDRTNTGELFF. CDR3 DNA: TGCGCCAGCAGCTTAGACAGAACGAACACCGGGGAGCTGTTTTTT.

V is TRBV6-1 and J is TRBJ1-4, with D maybe TRBD1 (6 bases). V dropped 5 bases and J dropped 5 bases, with 12 bases sitting between them. The V gene's germline CDR1 is MNHNS and CDR2 SASEGT. The CDR3 runs 14 residues. This CDR3 reads CASSSRQVNEKLFF. CDR3 bases: TGTGCCAGCAGTTCGAGACAGGTGAATGAAAAACTGTTTTTT.

In DNA, the CDR3 is TGCGCCAGCAGCCAAGTTTGGGGCAGGAAGGATGGCTACACCTTC. Protein sequence: CASSQVWGRKDGYTF. J is TRBJ1-2 and V is TRBV4-1, with a possible D match to TRBD1 (5 bases). Trimming removed 1 base at V and 6 bases at J, with 15 bases between. Germline lookup yields CDR1 MGHRA and CDR2 YSYEKL. The CDR3 spans 15 residues.

This chain uses TRBV19 with TRBJ2-2; 9 nucleotides align to TRBD2. In germline, CDR1 is LNHDA, CDR2 SQIVND (reference sequence). CDR3 length equals 13 residues. Trimming at V came to 11 bases and at J to 5 bases, leaving 6 bases not matched to a gene. The CDR3 here is CASRGGGTGELFF. The CDR3 nucleotides are TGTGCCTCCCGCGGGGGGGGAACCGGGGAGCTGTTTTTT. Complete variable domain (other parts from reference TRBV19 and TRBJ2-2): DGGITQSPKYLFRKEGQNVTLSCEQNLNHDAMYWYRQDPGQGLRLIYYSQIVNDFQKGDIAEGYSVSREKKESFPLTVTSAQKNPTAFYLCASRGGGTGELFFGEGSRLTVL.

This chain links TRBV5-1 with TRBJ2-1, with D maybe TRBD2 (7 bases). V gave up 0 bases and J gave up 2 bases, with 12 bases separating them. The CDR3 spans 16 residues. Germline V CDR1 and CDR2: SGHRS, YFSETQ. The CDR3 DNA sequence: TGCGCCAGCAGCTTGGCACTGGGGGGGCCCTACAATGAGCAGTTCTTC. It codes for CASSLALGGPYNEQFF.

CDR3 protein: CASKAGISYEQYF. The CDR3 bases are TGTGCCAGCAAGGCGGGCATCTCCTACGAGCAGTACTTC. The chain employs TRBV5-6 and TRBJ2-7; a weak D match, TRBD2 (5 bases). Trimming stripped 6 bases from V and 0 bases from J, with 10 bases between. CDR3 size: 13 residues. Germline V gives CDR1 SGHDT, CDR2 YYEEEE. The full variable domain, rest sourced from reference TRBV5-6 and TRBJ2-7, is DAGVTQSPTHLIKTRGQQVTLRCSPKSGHDTVSWYQQALGQGPQFIFQYYEEEERQRGNFPDRFSGHQFPNYSSELNVNALLLGDSALYLCASKAGISYEQYFGPGTRLTVT.

The gene calls are TRBV6-6 and TRBJ1-1; TRBD1 aligns across 9 bases. CDR3 length: 15 residues. CDR1 is MNHNY and CDR2 is SVGAGI in the germline V gene (reference sequence). The junction had 8 bases not matched to a gene; V was cut back by 3 bases and J by 6 bases. CDR3 residues: CASSYPPGQGAEAFF. The CDR3 DNA reads TGTGCCAGCAGTTATCCCCCGGGACAGGGCGCTGAAGCTTTCTTT.